The sequence of this T cell receptor (beta chain) was determined in a study of blood T cell repertoires in COVID-19. A remark on this clone: Other DNA sequences of this sample code for an identical CDR3.

The data were produced by immunoSEQ multiplex PCR, yet TCRdb's version contains in-frame clones alone and is incomplete. The sample includes about 78,000 clones, around nine tenths of them seen just once. Germline V gene sequence: CDR1 MDHEN, CDR2 SYDVKM. CDR3 size: 13 residues. Trimming stripped 2 bases from V and 2 bases from J, with 6 bases between. The TCR was taken from a man in his forties or fifties with active or convalescent COVID-19. The sample consisted of peripheral blood. The chain joins TRBV28 to TRBJ1-2; D not certain. The DNA of the CDR3 is TGTGCCAGCAGTTTAGGCCAGAACTATGGCTACACCTTC. It is translated as CASSLGQNYGYTF.